This T cell receptor beta chain was sequenced during a study of blood T cells in healthy people across ages. Study-level information: Per two T cells, template switching captured roughly one barcoded beta molecule.

V was clipped by 7 bases and J by 1 base, with 17 bases between them. The CDR3 runs to 16 residues. Germline CDR1 reads MDHEN; CDR2 reads SYDVKM. This clonotype was found once. Donors were healthy Caucasian individuals from Russia aged about 6 to 90. Each donor had 9 to 10 milliliters of peripheral blood drawn. The use of a sample-barcoded 5' primer and a J-beta primer mix characterized a second PCR of roughly 7 to 12 cycles. MiXCR, applied by TCRdb to the 5' RACE reads, yields one record per CDR3 protein. There are 890,000 or so distinct CDR3 sequences in the sample; around 68% occur only once, and around a quarter lies in the top ten.

The chain employs TRBV28 and TRBJ2-4; D not resolved. Sequenced input: blood. The sequence came from a man younger than 45 in good health. CDR3 in DNA: TGTGCCAGCACCCCGACTCATCAGGTGGCCAAAAACATTCAGTACTTC. The encoded protein is CASTPTHQVAKNIQYF. Supplemented by reference TRBV28 and TRBJ2-4, the full variable domain reads DVKVTQSSRYLVKRTGEKVFLECVQDMDHENMFWYRQDPGLGLRLIYFSYDVKMKEKGDIPEGYSVSREKKERFSLILESASTNQTSMYLCASTPTHQVAKNIQYFGAGTRLSVL.